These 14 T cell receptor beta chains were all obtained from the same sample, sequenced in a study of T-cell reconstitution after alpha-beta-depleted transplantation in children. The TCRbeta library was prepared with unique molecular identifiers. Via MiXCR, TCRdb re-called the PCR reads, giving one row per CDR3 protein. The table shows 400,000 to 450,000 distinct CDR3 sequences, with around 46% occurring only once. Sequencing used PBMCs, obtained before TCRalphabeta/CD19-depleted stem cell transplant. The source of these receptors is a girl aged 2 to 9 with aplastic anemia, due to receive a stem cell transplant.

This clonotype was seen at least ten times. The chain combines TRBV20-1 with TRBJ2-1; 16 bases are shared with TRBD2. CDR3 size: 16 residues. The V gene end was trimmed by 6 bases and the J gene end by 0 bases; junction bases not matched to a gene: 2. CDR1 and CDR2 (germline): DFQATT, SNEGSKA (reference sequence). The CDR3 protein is CSAGTSGRASYNEQFF. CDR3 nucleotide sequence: TGCAGTGCCGGGACTAGCGGGAGGGCCTCCTACAATGAGCAGTTCTTC.

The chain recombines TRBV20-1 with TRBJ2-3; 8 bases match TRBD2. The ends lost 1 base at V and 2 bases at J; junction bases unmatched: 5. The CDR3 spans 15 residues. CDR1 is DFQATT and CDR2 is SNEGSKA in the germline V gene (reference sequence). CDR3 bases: TGCAGTGCTAGAGCGGCTAGCGGGTTCACAGATACGCAGTATTTT. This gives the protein CSARAASGFTDTQYF.

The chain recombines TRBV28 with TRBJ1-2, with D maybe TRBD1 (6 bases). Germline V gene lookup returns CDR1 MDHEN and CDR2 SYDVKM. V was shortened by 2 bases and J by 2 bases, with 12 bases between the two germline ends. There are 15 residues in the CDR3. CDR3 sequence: CASSLSMRGNYGYTF. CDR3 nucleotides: TGTGCCAGCAGTTTAAGTATGAGGGGGAACTATGGCTACACCTTC.

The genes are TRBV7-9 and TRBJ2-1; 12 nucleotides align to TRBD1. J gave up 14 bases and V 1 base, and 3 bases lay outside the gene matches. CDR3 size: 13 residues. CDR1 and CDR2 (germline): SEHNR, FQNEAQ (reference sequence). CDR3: CASSLGGQGAKFF. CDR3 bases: TGTGCCAGCAGCTTAGGGGGACAGGGGGCGAAGTTCTTC.

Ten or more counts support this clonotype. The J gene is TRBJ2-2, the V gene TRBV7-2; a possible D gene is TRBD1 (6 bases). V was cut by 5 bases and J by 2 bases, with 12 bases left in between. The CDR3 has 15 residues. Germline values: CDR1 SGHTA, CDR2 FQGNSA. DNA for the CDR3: TGTGCCAGCAGCCCGGACAGCTTTAACACCGGGGAGCTGTTTTTT. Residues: CASSPDSFNTGELFF.

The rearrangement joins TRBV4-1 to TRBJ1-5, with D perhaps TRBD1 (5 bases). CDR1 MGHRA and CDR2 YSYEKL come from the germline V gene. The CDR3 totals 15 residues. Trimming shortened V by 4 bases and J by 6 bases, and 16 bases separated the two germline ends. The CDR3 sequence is CASSLGRERGQPQHF. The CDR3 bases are TGCGCCAGCAGCCTGGGACGGGAGCGGGGTCAGCCCCAGCATTTT.

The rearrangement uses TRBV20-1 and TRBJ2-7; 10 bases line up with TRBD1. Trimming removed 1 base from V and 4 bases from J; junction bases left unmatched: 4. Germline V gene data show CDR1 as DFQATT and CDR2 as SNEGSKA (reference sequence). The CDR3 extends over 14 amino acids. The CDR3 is CSARVGTGVYEQYF. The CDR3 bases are TGCAGTGCTAGAGTAGGGACAGGGGTATACGAGCAGTACTTC.

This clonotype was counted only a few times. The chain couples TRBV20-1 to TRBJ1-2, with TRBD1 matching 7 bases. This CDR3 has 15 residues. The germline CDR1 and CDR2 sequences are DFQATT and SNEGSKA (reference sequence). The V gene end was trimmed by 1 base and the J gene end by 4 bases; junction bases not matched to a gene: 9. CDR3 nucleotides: TGCAGTGCTAGAGCCCAGGACAGGTCCCTCTATGGCTACACCTTC. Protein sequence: CSARAQDRSLYGYTF.

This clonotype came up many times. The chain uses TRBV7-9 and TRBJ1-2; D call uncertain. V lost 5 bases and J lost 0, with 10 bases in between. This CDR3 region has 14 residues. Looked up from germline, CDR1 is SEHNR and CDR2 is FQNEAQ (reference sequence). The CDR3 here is CASSHPGTNYGYTF. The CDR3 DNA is TGTGCCAGCAGCCATCCAGGAACTAACTATGGCTACACCTTC. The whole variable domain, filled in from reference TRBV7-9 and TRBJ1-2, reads DTGVSQNPRHKITKRGQNVTFRCDPISEHNRLYWYRQTLGQGPEFLTYFQNEAQLEKSRLLSDRFSAERPKGSFSTLEIQRTEQGDSAMYLCASSHPGTNYGYTFGSGTRLTVV.

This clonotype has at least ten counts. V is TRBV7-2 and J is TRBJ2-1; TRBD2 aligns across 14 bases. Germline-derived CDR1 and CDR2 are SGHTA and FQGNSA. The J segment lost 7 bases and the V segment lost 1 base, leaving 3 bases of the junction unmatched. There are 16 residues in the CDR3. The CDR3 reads CASSLVGTSGSNEQFF. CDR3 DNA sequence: TGTGCCAGCAGCTTAGTTGGGACTAGCGGGAGTAATGAGCAGTTCTTC.

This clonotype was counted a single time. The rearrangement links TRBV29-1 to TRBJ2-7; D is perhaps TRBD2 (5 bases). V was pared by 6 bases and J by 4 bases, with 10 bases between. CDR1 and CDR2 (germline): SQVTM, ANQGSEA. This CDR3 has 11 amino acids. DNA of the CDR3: TGCAGCGTAATACGGGATTACGAGCAGTACTTC. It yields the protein CSVIRDYEQYF.

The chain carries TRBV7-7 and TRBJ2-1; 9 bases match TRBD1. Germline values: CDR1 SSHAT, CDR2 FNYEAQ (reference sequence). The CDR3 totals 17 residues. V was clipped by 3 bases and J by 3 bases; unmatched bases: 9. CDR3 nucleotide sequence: TGTGCCAGCAGCTTCCCCCTCCGACAGGGGGACTACAATGAGCAGTTCTTC. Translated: CASSFPLRQGDYNEQFF.

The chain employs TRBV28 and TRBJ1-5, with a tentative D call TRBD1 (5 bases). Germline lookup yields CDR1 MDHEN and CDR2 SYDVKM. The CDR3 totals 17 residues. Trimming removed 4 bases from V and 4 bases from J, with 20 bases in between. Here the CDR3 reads CASSYVPSGRKNQPQHF. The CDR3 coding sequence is TGTGCCAGCAGTTACGTCCCATCGGGGCGGAAAAATCAGCCCCAGCATTTT.

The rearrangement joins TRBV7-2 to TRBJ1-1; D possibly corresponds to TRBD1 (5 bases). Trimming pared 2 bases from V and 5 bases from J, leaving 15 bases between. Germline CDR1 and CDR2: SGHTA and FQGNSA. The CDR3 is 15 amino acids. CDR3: CASSLSWRGFTEAFF. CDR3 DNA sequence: TGTGCCAGCAGCTTATCTTGGCGGGGGTTTACTGAAGCTTTCTTT.